This is a list of T cell receptor beta chains from one sample in a study of T cell repertoires in cytomegalovirus infection. Using its own MiXCR run on the reads, TCRdb lists one record per CDR3 protein. Among 60,000 to 75,000 distinct CDR3 sequences, approximately 22% were seen once, and the ten largest hold under 85%. Their antigens are not known. Sequencing was carried out using PBMCs, sequenced either directly or after in vitro stimulation (not recorded which). These receptors were obtained from a human donor in good health (CMV status not recorded). Some clones in this sample may be carry-over from other donors' samples. Each CDR3 is given with its conserved first and last residue. The order of the fields is J gene, V gene, D gene, clone size, CDR3 DNA, CDR3 protein. D genes are given only for firm matches. Size is stated for part of the rows, as once, few or many counts, or as a class when the clone is expanded.

TRBJ2-7	TRBV28	NA	NA	TGTGCCAGCAGTTTTGAGTACGAGCAGTACTTC	CASSFEYEQYF
TRBJ2-3	TRBV11-2	NA	few	TGTGCCAGCAGCTTGCAGGGACCCACAGATACGCAGTATTTT	CASSLQGPTDTQYF
TRBJ2-6	TRBV12-3/TRBV12-4	NA	NA	TGTGCCAGCAGTTTAGGGGGCGCCGGGGCCAACGTCCTGACTTTC	CASSLGGAGANVLTF
TRBJ2-7	TRBV6-5	NA	few	TGTGCCAGCAGGACCCGGACTCGACTTGGACACGAGCAGTACTTC	CASRTRTRLGHEQYF
TRBJ2-2	TRBV3-1	TRBD2	NA	TGTGCCAGCAGCCGGACTAGCAGACCCACCGGGGAGCTGTTTTTT	CASSRTSRPTGELFF
TRBJ2-3	TRBV10-2	TRBD1	NA	TGCGCCAGCAGCACAGGGGGCCGGTCAGATACGCAGTATTTT	CASSTGGRSDTQYF
TRBJ2-1	TRBV6-1	TRBD2	many	TGTGCCAGCAGTTATTTGCGGGAGTGGGGCAATGAGCAGTTCTTC	CASSYLREWGNEQFF
TRBJ2-7	TRBV12-3/TRBV12-4	TRBD1	few	TGTGCCAGCAGTTTCACAGGGGGCTACGAGCAGTACTTC	CASSFTGGYEQYF
TRBJ2-3	TRBV4-3	TRBD2	NA	TGCGCCAGCAGCCAATCGGCCGGGGGAGGGACAGATACGCAGTATTTT	CASSQSAGGGTDTQYF
TRBJ2-7	TRBV20-1	TRBD2	NA	TGCAGTGCTAGTCCCATGGCGGGGGGGGCACACGAGCAGTACTTC	CSASPMAGGAHEQYF
TRBJ2-5	TRBV12-3/TRBV12-4	TRBD2	few	TGTGCCAGCAGTTTACGGGAGGGGGGGGTGACCCAGTACTTC	CASSLREGGVTQYF
TRBJ2-5	TRBV5-4	TRBD2	NA	TGTGCCAGCAGCCCGGGGGGGCAGGGAGAGACCCAGTACTTC	CASSPGGQGETQYF
TRBJ2-2	TRBV9	NA	NA	TGTGCCAGCAGCGTAGCCCCGGGGAAGGGGTCCCGGGAGCTGTTTTTT	CASSVAPGKGSRELFF
TRBJ2-5	TRBV7-2	TRBD1	few	TGTGCCAGCAGCTCCCGAGAGAAGGGGGCACGGGAGACCCAGTACTTC	CASSSREKGARETQYF
TRBJ2-5	TRBV27	TRBD2	few	TGTGCCAGCAGTTCCCTTAGCGGGAGGGGGGAGACTCAGTACTTC	CASSSLSGRGETQYF
TRBJ2-4	TRBV11-2	NA	NA	TGTGCCAGCAGCCGAGACCCATTTCTAACCAAAAACATTCAGTACTTC	CASSRDPFLTKNIQYF
TRBJ2-1	TRBV11-3	TRBD2	many	TGTGCCAGCAGCGGGACTAGCGGGAGTTCCTACAATGAGCAGTTCTTC	CASSGTSGSSYNEQFF
TRBJ1-2	TRBV6-2/TRBV6-3	TRBD1	few	TGTGCCAGCAGGCCCGGAGGACAGGGGCACGGCTACACCTTC	CASRPGGQGHGYTF
TRBJ2-1	TRBV5-1	TRBD2	few	TGCGCCAGCAGCCCAACTAGCGGGAGAATAGGGAGCTCCTACAATGAGCAGTTCTTC	CASSPTSGRIGSSYNEQFF
TRBJ1-4	TRBV15	NA	few	TGTGCCACCAGCAGAGATATTCGGGCTACTAATGAAAAACTGTTTTTT	CATSRDIRATNEKLFF
TRBJ2-5	TRBV28	NA	few	TGTGCCAGCATCGGGACAAATCGGGAGACCCAGTACTTC	CASIGTNRETQYF
TRBJ2-3	TRBV7-2	NA	few	TGTGCCAGCAGCTCGGGCGGAGGAGGTAGCACAGATACGCAGTATTTT	CASSSGGGGSTDTQYF
TRBJ2-1	TRBV28	NA	NA	TGTGCCAGCAAAGAACAAAATGAGCAGTTCTTC	CASKEQNEQFF
TRBJ2-5	TRBV28	TRBD2	few	TGTGCCAGCAGTTCACCAGGACTAGAAGAGACCCAGTACTTC	CASSSPGLEETQYF
TRBJ2-3	TRBV12-3/TRBV12-4	NA	few	TGTGCCAGCAGTGACAGTCGCCGGGGCACAGATACGCAGTATTTT	CASSDSRRGTDTQYF
TRBJ2-2	TRBV7-2	TRBD2	many	TGTGCCAGCAGCATGACTAGCGGGAGGGCCGGGGAGCTGTTTTTT	CASSMTSGRAGELFF
TRBJ1-2	TRBV20-1	NA	NA	TGCAGTGCCCCGGGGGCTCAGGGGCTGAGCTATGGCTACACCTTC	CSAPGAQGLSYGYTF
TRBJ2-3	TRBV4-3	TRBD2	NA	TGCGCCAGCAGTCCAGGGACTAGCGGGAGTCGGACAGATACGCAGTATTTT	CASSPGTSGSRTDTQYF
TRBJ1-4	TRBV7-2	NA	NA	TGTGCCAGCAGCTTAGAGGGGGGGCATAGTGAAAAACTGTTTTTT	CASSLEGGHSEKLFF
TRBJ1-1	TRBV20-1	NA	NA	TGCAGGGGGAGGGCAGGGAACACTGAAGCTTTCTTT	CRGRAGNTEAFF
TRBJ1-2	TRBV7-9	NA	NA	TGTGCCAGCAGCTTTGGGTCTGATGGCTACACCTTC	CASSFGSDGYTF
TRBJ2-3	TRBV9	NA	few	TGTGCCAGCAGCGTAGGAGATACGCAGTATTTT	CASSVGDTQYF
TRBJ1-1	TRBV12-3/TRBV12-4	NA	NA	TGTGCCAGCAGTGGACAGATGAACACTGAAGCTTTCTTT	CASSGQMNTEAFF
TRBJ2-7	TRBV6-2/TRBV6-3	TRBD1	few	TGTGCCAGCACAATACCGGGACAGGAGCAGTACTTC	CASTIPGQEQYF
TRBJ2-1	TRBV7-9	TRBD2	few	TGTGCCAGCAGCGAGGCAGGGAGGGTAGGAGTCAATGAGCAGTTCTTC	CASSEAGRVGVNEQFF
TRBJ2-3	TRBV7-2	NA	few	TGTGCCAGCAGCCCAGAGGTATTCAGCACAGATACGCAGTATTTT	CASSPEVFSTDTQYF
TRBJ2-1	TRBV6-4	NA	few	TGTGCCAGCAGTGACTCTAGGGGAGCCTACAATGAGCAGTTCTTC	CASSDSRGAYNEQFF
TRBJ1-1	TRBV5-6	TRBD1	NA	TGTGCCAGCAGCTTGGAGGGTCAGGGGGCGACTGAAGCTTTCTTT	CASSLEGQGATEAFF
TRBJ2-7	TRBV7-8	TRBD2	few	TGTGCCAGCAGCGCCGTTCAGCTTGCGGGAGTGGAGCAGTACTTC	CASSAVQLAGVEQYF
TRBJ1-1	TRBV5-6	NA	NA	TGTGCCAGCAGCTTGCGAGGGCTTGAAGCTTTCTTT	CASSLRGLEAFF
TRBJ2-5	TRBV29-1	TRBD2	few	TGCAGCCTCAGGCCTAGCGGCCAAGAGACCCAGTACTTC	CSLRPSGQETQYF
TRBJ2-3	TRBV28	TRBD1	NA	TGTGCCATCAGGCAGGGGGTGAGAGATACGCAGTATTTT	CAIRQGVRDTQYF
TRBJ2-4	TRBV2	NA	NA	TGTGCCAGCAGTCAGAGTTTGGGAGACATTCAGTACTTC	CASSQSLGDIQYF
TRBJ2-3	TRBV6-5	TRBD2	NA	TGTGCCAGCAGTAGGGGCCGGGGGGCAGATACGCAGTATTTT	CASSRGRGADTQYF
TRBJ1-5	TRBV18	NA	NA	TGTGCCAGCTCACCGGCAGGAATGGGTAATCAGCCCCAGCATTTT	CASSPAGMGNQPQHF
TRBJ1-1	TRBV7-6	NA	many	TGTGCCAGCAGCCCCCCCTCAGAATCGGGAATGAACACTGAAGCTTTCTTT	CASSPPSESGMNTEAFF
TRBJ2-7	TRBV7-2	TRBD2	NA	TGTGCCAGCAGCCTAGTACGGGGACTAGCGGCCCCCTACGAGCAGTACTTC	CASSLVRGLAAPYEQYF
TRBJ2-1	TRBV30	NA	once	TGTGCCTGGCATAGTCCGAGGGCTTACAATGAGCAGTTCTTC	CAWHSPRAYNEQFF
TRBJ2-2	TRBV18	NA	NA	TGTGCCAGCTCACCACCGGACACGTACACCGGGGAGCTGTTTTTT	CASSPPDTYTGELFF
TRBJ2-1	TRBV4-3	NA	NA	TGCGCCAGCAGCCACATCCTTGGGAGTGAGCAGTTCTTC	CASSHILGSEQFF
TRBJ2-1	TRBV4-3	TRBD2	few	TGCGCCAGCAGCCAGTCGGGAGGGTGGGGCAATGAGCAGTTCTTC	CASSQSGGWGNEQFF
TRBJ1-1	TRBV5-4	NA	NA	TGTGCCAGCAGATTTAGACAAACCACTGAAGCTTTCTTT	CASRFRQTTEAFF
TRBJ1-2	TRBV20-1	NA	few	TGCAGTGCTATCGAGGGTCCGGTGAAGGGCTACACCTTC	CSAIEGPVKGYTF
TRBJ2-1	TRBV7-9	NA	few	TGTGCCAGCAGCTTATTCGGGGCGGCAAATGAGCAGTTCTTC	CASSLFGAANEQFF
TRBJ1-5	TRBV4-2	TRBD1	NA	TGTGCCAGCAGCCCATTTCCGGGACAGGGAAGCAATCAGCCCCAGCATTTT	CASSPFPGQGSNQPQHF